Only one count was recorded for the clone carrying this TCR beta chain. This specimen comes from a study of blood T cell repertoires in COVID-19. Study-wide context: T cells, B-cell-depleted T cells, or PBMCs provided the cDNA or gDNA that served as material.

Between the trimmed V and J ends, which lost 6 bases and 2 bases, there was a span of 18 bases. The CDR3 totals 16 residues. The V gene's germline CDR1 is SGHTS and CDR2 YDEGEE. TCRdb's table, derived via immunoSEQ multiplex PCR, lists solely in-frame clones and lacks some. The repertoire includes some 250,000 clones, 90% to 95% of them detected once, and approximately 1.2% sits in the top ten. Clinical history reported by participants formed the basis on which cohorts were assigned. Input material: PBMCs or T cells enriched from blood (not recorded which). The origin of this receptor is a human donor in a cohort exposed to, infected with or recovered from COVID-19 (not recorded which). The donor label of this sample is uncertain. The chain employs TRBV5-8 and TRBJ1-5; D is undetermined. CDR3 protein: CASIPNPPRGNQPQHF. In nucleotides, the CDR3 is TGTGCCAGCATCCCAAACCCCCCCCGGGGCAATCAGCCCCAGCATTTT.